These 24 T cell receptor beta chains originate from one sample sequenced in a study of T cell responses to AZD1222 COVID-19 vaccine. The assay was immunoSEQ multiplex PCR, and TCRdb's table has in-frame clones only and misses some. The repertoire consists of 90,000 to 150,000 clones, with roughly 90% occurring once and the leading ten covering 8.4%. Sequencing was performed on peripheral blood, taken on day 0 of AZD1222 vaccination. Receptors were obtained from an adult in good health.

This sequence joins TRBV12-3 or TRBV12-4 and TRBJ2-7, with D tentatively TRBD1 or TRBD2 (5 bases each). The germline V and J ends were trimmed by 6 bases and 5 bases, with 11 bases remaining between them. The CDR3 covers 12 residues. The CDR3 nucleotides read TGTGCCAGCAGGGGACGTCGTGACGAGCAGTACTTC. It codes for CASRGRRDEQYF.

This clone was seen a few times. The V and J genes are TRBV5-1 and TRBJ1-1; D is uncertain. This CDR3 has 13 residues. Germline V gene lookup returns CDR1 SGHRS and CDR2 YFSETQ. Trimming took off 6 bases at V and 1 base at J, with 10 bases between the two ends. CDR3 sequence (DNA): TGCGCCAGCACGGCCAACCAGAACACTGAAGCTTTCTTT. Its translation: CASTANQNTEAFF.

The table lists this clone with a count of one. The V gene is TRBV2, the J gene TRBJ2-6; D is possibly TRBD1 or TRBD2 (5 bases each). CDR3 length: 17 amino acids. In germline, CDR1 is SNHLY, CDR2 FYNNEI. Trimming stripped 3 bases from V and 0 bases from J, with 12 bases between. The CDR3 reads CASSERGRTSGANVLTF. DNA for the CDR3: TGTGCCAGCAGTGAGAGGGGACGTACCTCTGGGGCCAACGTCCTGACTTTC.

The rearrangement joins TRBV28 to TRBJ2-1, with D hard to call. Germline CDR1 and CDR2: MDHEN and SYDVKM. Trimming removed 2 bases at V and 11 bases at J, with 13 bases between. The CDR3 has 13 amino acids. The DNA of the CDR3 is TGTGCCAGCAGTTTAGACCGTCTAGACCAGCAGTTCTTC. Translated, it gives CASSLDRLDQQFF.

This clone appeared a single time. The chain carries TRBV19 and TRBJ1-4; no firm D call. The CDR3 runs to 15 residues. Germline V gene sequence: CDR1 LNHDA, CDR2 SQIVND (reference sequence). V dropped 3 bases and J dropped 2 bases, with 10 bases sitting between them. CDR3 DNA sequence: TGTGCCAGTAGTATCACCAGCACCACTAATGAAAAACTGTTTTTT. Protein product: CASSITSTTNEKLFF.

This clone was counted only a few times. The gene calls are TRBV7-9 and TRBJ1-1, with 7 bases aligning to TRBD1. Germline CDR1 is SEHNR and CDR2 is FQNEAQ (reference sequence). The CDR3 sequence is 14 residues long. The ends lost 8 bases at V and 6 bases at J; junction bases unmatched: 12. The CDR3 DNA reads as TGTGCCAGCTGTCCAGGGGGGGCTCTTCCTGAAGCTTTCTTT. Protein sequence: CASCPGGALPEAFF.

The chain links TRBV7-6 to TRBJ2-1, with a tentative D call TRBD2 (5 bases). Germline V lookup: CDR1 SGHVS, CDR2 FNYEAQ. This CDR3 spans 15 amino acids. Trimming removed 1 base at V and 2 bases at J, with 9 bases between. Written as DNA, the CDR3 is TGTGCCAGCAGCTTAGGTTCTAGCCCCTACAATGAGCAGTTCTTC. Encoded protein: CASSLGSSPYNEQFF.

This rearrangement joins TRBV5-1 to TRBJ1-5; weak D call: TRBD1 (5 bases). Trimming cost V 4 bases and J 8 bases, with 13 bases left between them. Germline CDR1 is SGHRS and CDR2 is YFSETQ. The CDR3 runs 13 residues. CDR3 bases: TGCGCCAGCAGCCTTACAGGACCGGAGCCCCAGCATTTT. Its protein product is CASSLTGPEPQHF.

The gene calls are TRBV18 and TRBJ2-2; a weak D match, TRBD1 (6 bases). The germline V gene has CDR1 KGHSH and CDR2 LQKENI. The CDR3 consists of 17 residues. Trimming removed 1 base from V and 3 bases from J, with 15 bases in between. CDR3 loop: CASSPHDLGTYTGELFF. CDR3 DNA sequence: TGTGCCAGCTCACCACATGACTTGGGGACATACACCGGGGAGCTGTTTTTT.

V is TRBV3-1 (or the pseudogene TRBV3-2) and J is TRBJ1-2; no clear D gene. With 1 base removed from V and 4 bases from J, the gap between germline ends came to 7 bases. The CDR3 sequence is 13 residues long. Germline assignment: CDR1 LGHDT and CDR2 YNNKEL (reference sequence). The CDR3 loop reads CASSQGTGYGYTF. For the CDR3, the DNA is TGTGCCAGCAGCCAAGGGACGGGCTATGGCTACACCTTC.

This sequence joins TRBV21-1 and TRBJ1-5; the table's D call of TRBD1 was not tested on the DNA. TRBV21-1 is annotated as a pseudogene. The CDR3 has 13 amino acids. The CDR3 loop reads CASSPYRVQPQHF. The DNA for the CDR3 is TGTGCCAGCAGCCCCTACAGGGTTCAGCCCCAGCATTTT.

This rearrangement joins TRBV18 to TRBJ1-1, with 9 bases matching TRBD1. Germline-derived CDR1 and CDR2 are KGHSH and LQKENI. V trimming: 2 bases; J trimming: 4 bases; junction bases outside the gene matches: 8. The CDR3 extends over 16 amino acids. CDR3 residues: CASSPGTGLFGTEAFF. DNA for the CDR3: TGTGCCAGCTCACCAGGGACAGGGTTGTTTGGCACTGAAGCTTTCTTT.

The chain combines TRBV27 with TRBJ1-1, with D hard to call. V gave up 5 bases and J gave up 3 bases, with 13 bases separating them. The CDR3 extends over 14 amino acids. Germline CDR1 is MNHEY and CDR2 is SMNVEV (reference sequence). The CDR3 nucleotides read TGTGCCAGCAGTCCGGAGGCCCAGGACACTGAAGCTTTCTTT. It is translated as CASSPEAQDTEAFF.

This clone was counted a single time. V gene TRBV9 combines with J gene TRBJ1-2; D not certain. This CDR3 is 13 amino acids long. CDR1 and CDR2 from the germline V gene are SGDLS and YYNGEE. Trimming removed 3 bases at V and 2 bases at J, with 8 bases between. This CDR3 is CASSAQRNYGYTF. The CDR3 DNA sequence: TGTGCCAGCAGCGCACAGCGAAACTATGGCTACACCTTC.

The chain is built from TRBV7-6 and TRBJ1-4, with D uncertain. V dropped 5 bases and J dropped 6 bases, with 13 bases sitting between them. CDR1 is SGHVS, CDR2 FNYEAQ, per germline. The CDR3 is 14 amino acids. The CDR3 loop reads CASSPEAGYEKLFF. The CDR3 nucleotides are TGTGCCAGCAGCCCCGAGGCCGGCTATGAAAAACTGTTTTTT. Drawing the rest from reference TRBV7-6 and TRBJ1-4, the complete variable domain is GAGVSQSPRYKVTKRGQDVALRCDPISGHVSLYWYRQALGQGPEFLTYFNYEAQQDKSGLPNDRFSAERPEGSISTLTIQRTEQRDSAMYRCASSPEAGYEKLFFGSGTQLSVL.

The rearrangement joins TRBV11-3 to TRBJ2-3; D gene ambiguous. Germline V gene data show CDR1 as SGHNT and CDR2 as YENEEA. Trimming took 5 bases from V and 0 from J, leaving 9 bases between them. This CDR3 region has 14 residues. The CDR3 DNA is TGTGCCAGCAGCCCCGGCGCGAGCACAGATACGCAGTATTTT. It codes for CASSPGASTDTQYF.

This sequence joins TRBV5-6 and TRBJ1-4; D gene uncertain. Germline V gene sequence: CDR1 SGHDT, CDR2 YYEEEE. Between the trimmed V and J ends, which lost 5 bases and 7 bases, there was a span of 15 bases. This CDR3 contains 14 residues. CDR3 DNA: TGTGCCAGCAGGGGATACTCGGGAGTTGAAAAACTGTTTTTT. Translation gives CASRGYSGVEKLFF.

The chain combines TRBV27 with TRBJ2-7, with D unclear. The length of the CDR3 is 17 residues. The germline CDR1 and CDR2 sequences are MNHEY and SMNVEV (reference sequence). The V and J ends lost 6 bases and 5 bases respectively, with 26 bases between them. The DNA for the CDR3 is TGTGCCAGCAGCAAACGCCTTTGGGTCAGTCAGATGGACGAGCAGTACTTC. This codes for CASSKRLWVSQMDEQYF.

The chain combines TRBV28 with TRBJ1-2; no reliable D call. The CDR3 totals 13 residues. The V end was cut by 6 bases, the J end by 3 bases, with 11 bases between. Germline V gene sequence: CDR1 MDHEN, CDR2 SYDVKM. In DNA, the CDR3 is TGTGCCAGCAGATCCGCCGACCACTATGGCTACACCTTC. Translation: CASRSADHYGYTF.

The chain has TRBV24-1 and TRBJ2-5; 8 bases fit TRBD1. Germline lookup yields CDR1 KGHDR and CDR2 SFDVKD. Trimming removed 3 bases from V and 3 bases from J; junction bases left unmatched: 11. The CDR3 totals 17 residues. The chain's CDR3 is CATSDQRRQGAKETQYF. The DNA for the CDR3 is TGTGCCACCAGTGATCAGCGGCGGCAGGGGGCAAAAGAGACCCAGTACTTC.

The chain joins TRBV4-1 to TRBJ1-2; D gene unclear. This CDR3 region has 15 residues. Deletions cut 0 bases from V and 5 bases from J, with 13 bases between. Germline V gene data show CDR1 as MGHRA and CDR2 as YSYEKL. DNA for the CDR3: TGCGCCAGCAGCCAAGATCTGTTGGTCGGGTATGGCTACACCTTC. Protein product: CASSQDLLVGYGYTF.

The CDR3 sequence: CASRKGKGLQYF. In DNA form, the CDR3 reads TGTGCCAGCAGAAAAGGGAAGGGGCTCCAGTACTTC. The V call is TRBV21-1, the J call TRBJ2-7; the DNA was not used to check the table's D call, TRBD1. TRBV21-1 is assigned pseudogene status. The CDR3 spans 12 residues.

The chain combines TRBV3-1 (or the pseudogene TRBV3-2) with TRBJ2-5; TRBD2 matches at 12 bases. The CDR3 is 13 amino acids. J gave up 5 bases and V 10 bases, and 5 bases lay outside the gene matches. CDR1 LGHDT and CDR2 YNNKEL come from the germline V gene (reference sequence). For the CDR3, the DNA is TGTGCCACAAGGACTAGCGGGACCGAGACCCAGTACTTC. This codes for CATRTSGTETQYF.

The chain combines TRBV24-1 with TRBJ2-2; 7 nucleotides agree with TRBD1. The V segment lost 6 bases and the J segment 3 bases; nucleotides outside the gene matches: 6. Germline CDR1 is KGHDR and CDR2 is SFDVKD. There are 15 residues in the CDR3. CDR3 sequence (DNA): TGTGCCACCAGTCAGACAGGGTCTCACACCGGGGAGCTGTTTTTT. Translated: CATSQTGSHTGELFF.